The present T cell receptor (beta chain) was sequenced within a study of shared clonotypes between healthy human individuals. The germline V and J ends were trimmed by 9 bases and 8 bases, with 20 bases remaining between them. Germline V gene data show CDR1 as LNHDA and CDR2 as SQIVND (reference sequence). The CDR3 has 14 amino acids. Overall study findings and caveats: Among non-shared clonotypes, generation probabilities were lower than among those shared by all four donors.

Using about 220 ng DNA, around 30,000 T cell genomes, the sorted-subset replicate PCRs were run. TCRdb keeps only in-frame clones here, not all; method: immunoSEQ multiplex PCR. The table lists nearly 750,000 clones, over 60% of them singletons. Details on this clone: Its antigen is as yet unknown.

Source material: memory CD4+ T cells sorted from blood. The subset: CD45RA-negative fraction. The chain combines TRBV19 with TRBJ2-1; perhaps D is TRBD1 or TRBD2 (5 bases each). This TCR derives from a woman in her 30s in good health. The CDR3 protein is CASSMGVVTYEQFF. The CDR3 nucleotides read TGTGCCAGCTCCATGGGGGTTGTAACCTATGAGCAGTTCTTC.